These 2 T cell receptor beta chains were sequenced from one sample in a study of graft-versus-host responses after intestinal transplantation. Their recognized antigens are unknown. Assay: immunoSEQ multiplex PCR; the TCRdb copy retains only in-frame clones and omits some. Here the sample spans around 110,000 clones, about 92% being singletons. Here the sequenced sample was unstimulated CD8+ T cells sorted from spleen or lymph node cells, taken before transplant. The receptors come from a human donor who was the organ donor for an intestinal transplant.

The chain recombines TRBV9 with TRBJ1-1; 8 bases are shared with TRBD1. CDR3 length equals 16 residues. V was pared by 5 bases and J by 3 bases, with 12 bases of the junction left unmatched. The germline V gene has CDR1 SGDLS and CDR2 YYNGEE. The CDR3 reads CASSDDAGGAYTEAFF. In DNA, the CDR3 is TGTGCCAGCAGTGACGACGCAGGGGGCGCGTACACTGAAGCTTTCTTT.

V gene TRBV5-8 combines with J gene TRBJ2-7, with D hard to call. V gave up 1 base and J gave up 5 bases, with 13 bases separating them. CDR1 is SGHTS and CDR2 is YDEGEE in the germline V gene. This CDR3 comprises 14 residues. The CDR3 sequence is CASSLRRRKNEQYF. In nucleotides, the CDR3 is TGTGCCAGCAGCTTGCGACGACGAAAAAACGAGCAGTACTTC.